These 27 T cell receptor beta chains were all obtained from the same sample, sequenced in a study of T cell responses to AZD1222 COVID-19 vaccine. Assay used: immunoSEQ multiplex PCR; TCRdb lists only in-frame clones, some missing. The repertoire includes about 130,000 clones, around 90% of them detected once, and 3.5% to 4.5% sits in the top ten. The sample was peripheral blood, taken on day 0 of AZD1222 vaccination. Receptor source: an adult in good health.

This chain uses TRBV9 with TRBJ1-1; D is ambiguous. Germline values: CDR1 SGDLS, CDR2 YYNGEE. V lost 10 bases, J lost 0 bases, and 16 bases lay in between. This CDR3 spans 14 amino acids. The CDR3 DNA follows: TGTGCCCGTCCGCGTCTCGGGCTGAACACTGAAGCTTTCTTT. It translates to CARPRLGLNTEAFF.

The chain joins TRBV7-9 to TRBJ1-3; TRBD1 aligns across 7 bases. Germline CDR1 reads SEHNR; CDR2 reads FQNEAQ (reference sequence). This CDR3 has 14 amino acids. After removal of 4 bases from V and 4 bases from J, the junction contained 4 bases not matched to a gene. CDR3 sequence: CASSYLGQGNTIYF. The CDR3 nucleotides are TGTGCCAGCAGCTATCTGGGACAGGGAAACACCATATATTTT.

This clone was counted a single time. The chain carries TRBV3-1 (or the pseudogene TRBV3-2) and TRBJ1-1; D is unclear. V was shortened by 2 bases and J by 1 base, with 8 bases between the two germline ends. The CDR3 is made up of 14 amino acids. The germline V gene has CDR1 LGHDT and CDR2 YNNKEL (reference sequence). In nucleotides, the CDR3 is TGTGCCAGCAGCCAAACCGGGGAGAACACTGAAGCTTTCTTT. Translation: CASSQTGENTEAFF.

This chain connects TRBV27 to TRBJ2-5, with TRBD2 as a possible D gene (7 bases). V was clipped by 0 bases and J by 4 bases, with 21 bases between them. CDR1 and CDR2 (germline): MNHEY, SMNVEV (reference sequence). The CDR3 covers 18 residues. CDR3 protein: CASSLSMQGPGGGETQYF. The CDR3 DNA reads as TGTGCCAGCAGTTTATCGATGCAGGGGCCGGGGGGAGGAGAGACCCAGTACTTC.

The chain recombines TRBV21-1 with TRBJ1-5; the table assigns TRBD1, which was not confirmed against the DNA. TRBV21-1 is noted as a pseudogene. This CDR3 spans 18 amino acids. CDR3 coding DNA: TGTGCCAGCAGCCTAATGACAGGGGGCGCACCTAGCAATCAGCCCCAGCATTTT. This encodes CASSLMTGGAPSNQPQHF.

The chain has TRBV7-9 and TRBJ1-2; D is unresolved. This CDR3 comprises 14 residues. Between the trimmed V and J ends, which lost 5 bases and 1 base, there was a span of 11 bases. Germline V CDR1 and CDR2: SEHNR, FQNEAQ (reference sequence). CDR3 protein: CASSVEGFNYGYTF. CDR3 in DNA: TGTGCCAGCAGCGTGGAGGGATTTAACTATGGCTACACCTTC. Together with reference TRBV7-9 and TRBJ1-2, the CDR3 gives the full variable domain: DTGVSQNPRHKITKRGQNVTFRCDPISEHNRLYWYRQTLGQGPEFLTYFQNEAQLEKSRLLSDRFSAERPKGSFSTLEIQRTEQGDSAMYLCASSVEGFNYGYTFGSGTRLTVV.

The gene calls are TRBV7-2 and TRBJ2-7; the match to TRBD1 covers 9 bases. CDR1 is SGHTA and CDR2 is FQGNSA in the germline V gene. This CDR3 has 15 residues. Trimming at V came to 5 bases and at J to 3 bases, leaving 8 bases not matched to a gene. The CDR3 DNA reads TGTGCCAGCAGCACACACTCGGGACAGGGCTACGAGCAGTACTTC. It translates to CASSTHSGQGYEQYF.

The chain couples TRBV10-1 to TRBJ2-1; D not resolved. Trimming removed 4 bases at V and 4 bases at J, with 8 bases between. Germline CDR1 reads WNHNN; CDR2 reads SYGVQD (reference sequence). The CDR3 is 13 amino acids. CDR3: CASSGHGYNEQFF. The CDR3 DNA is TGCGCCAGCAGTGGGCACGGGTACAATGAGCAGTTCTTC.

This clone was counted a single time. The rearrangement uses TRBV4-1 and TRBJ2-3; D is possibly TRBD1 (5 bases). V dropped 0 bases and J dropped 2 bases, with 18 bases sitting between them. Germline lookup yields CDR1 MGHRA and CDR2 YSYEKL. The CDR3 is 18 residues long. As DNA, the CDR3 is TGCGCCAGCAGCCAAGACTTAACAGGTCCGGTCGACACAGATACGCAGTATTTT. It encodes CASSQDLTGPVDTDTQYF.

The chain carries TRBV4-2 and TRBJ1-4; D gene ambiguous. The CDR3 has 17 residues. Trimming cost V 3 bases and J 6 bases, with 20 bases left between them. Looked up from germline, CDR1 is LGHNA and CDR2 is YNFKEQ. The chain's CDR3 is CASSHAVLGDSDEKLFF. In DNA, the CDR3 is TGTGCCAGCAGCCACGCGGTCCTTGGGGATTCAGATGAAAAACTGTTTTTT.

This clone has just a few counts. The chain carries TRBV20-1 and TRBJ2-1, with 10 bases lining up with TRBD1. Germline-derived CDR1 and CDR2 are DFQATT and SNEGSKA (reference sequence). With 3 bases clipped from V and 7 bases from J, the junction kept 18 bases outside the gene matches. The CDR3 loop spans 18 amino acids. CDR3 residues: CSASPPSGTGVGLNEQFF. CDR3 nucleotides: TGCAGTGCTAGTCCCCCCTCTGGGACAGGGGTTGGTTTAAATGAGCAGTTCTTC.

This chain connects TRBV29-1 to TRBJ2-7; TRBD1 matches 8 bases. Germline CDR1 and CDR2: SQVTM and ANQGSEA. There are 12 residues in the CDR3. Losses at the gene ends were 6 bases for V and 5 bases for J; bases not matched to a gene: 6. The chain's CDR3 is CSVGQGPHEQYF. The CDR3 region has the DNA TGCAGCGTCGGACAGGGTCCCCACGAGCAGTACTTC.

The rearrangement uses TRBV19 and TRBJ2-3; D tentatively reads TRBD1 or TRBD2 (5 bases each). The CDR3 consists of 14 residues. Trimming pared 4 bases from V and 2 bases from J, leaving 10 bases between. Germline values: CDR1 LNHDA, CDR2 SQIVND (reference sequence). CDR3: CASSRGTVTDTQYF. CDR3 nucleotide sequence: TGTGCCAGTAGTAGGGGGACCGTCACAGATACGCAGTATTTT.

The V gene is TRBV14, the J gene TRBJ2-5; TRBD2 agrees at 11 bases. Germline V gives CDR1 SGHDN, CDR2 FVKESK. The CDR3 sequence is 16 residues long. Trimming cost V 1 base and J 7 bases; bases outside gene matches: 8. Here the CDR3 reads CASSQVAGGPVGTQYF. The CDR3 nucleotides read TGTGCCAGCAGCCAAGTAGCGGGAGGGCCGGTCGGGACCCAGTACTTC.

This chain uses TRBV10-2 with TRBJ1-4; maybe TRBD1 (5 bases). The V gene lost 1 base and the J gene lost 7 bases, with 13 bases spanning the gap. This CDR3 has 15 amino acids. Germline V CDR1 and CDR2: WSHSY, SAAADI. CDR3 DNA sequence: TGCGCCAGCAGTGAGTTCGGGACTCGGTCTGAAAAACTGTTTTTT. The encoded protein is CASSEFGTRSEKLFF.

In DNA, the CDR3 is TGTGCCAGCAGTTACGGGACAGAATCCTACGAGCAGTACTTC. Translation gives CASSYGTESYEQYF. V is TRBV6-2 or TRBV6-3 and J is TRBJ2-7, with 7 bases identical to TRBD1. Trimming removed 2 bases from V and 1 base from J; junction bases left unmatched: 2. The CDR3 is made up of 14 amino acids. The germline V gene encodes CDR1 MNHEY and CDR2 SVGEGT.

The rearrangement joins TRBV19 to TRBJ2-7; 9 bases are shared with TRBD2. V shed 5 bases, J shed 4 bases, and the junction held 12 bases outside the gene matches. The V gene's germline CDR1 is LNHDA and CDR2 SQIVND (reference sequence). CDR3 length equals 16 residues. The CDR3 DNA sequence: TGTGCCAGTAGTCGTGCGGGAGGGGGAACAAGGTACGAGCAGTACTTC. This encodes CASSRAGGGTRYEQYF.

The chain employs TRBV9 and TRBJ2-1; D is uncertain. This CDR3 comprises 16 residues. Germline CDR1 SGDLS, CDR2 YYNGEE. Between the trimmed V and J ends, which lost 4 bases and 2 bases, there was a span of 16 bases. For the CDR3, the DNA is TGTGCCAGCAGCCCCTCTTTGAGGACCCCCTACAATGAGCAGTTCTTC. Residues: CASSPSLRTPYNEQFF.

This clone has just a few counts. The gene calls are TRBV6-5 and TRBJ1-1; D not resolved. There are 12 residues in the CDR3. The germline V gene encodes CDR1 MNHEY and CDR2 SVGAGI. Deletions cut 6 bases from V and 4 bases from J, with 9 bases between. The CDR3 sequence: CASSREGTEAFF. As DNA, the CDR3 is TGTGCCAGCAGCCGGGAGGGCACTGAAGCTTTCTTT.

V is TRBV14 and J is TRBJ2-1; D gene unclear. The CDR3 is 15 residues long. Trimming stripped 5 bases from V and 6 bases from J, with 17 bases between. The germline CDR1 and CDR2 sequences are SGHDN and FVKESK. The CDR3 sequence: CASSFLGIKGNEQFF. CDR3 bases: TGTGCCAGCAGCTTTCTGGGGATTAAGGGCAATGAGCAGTTCTTC.

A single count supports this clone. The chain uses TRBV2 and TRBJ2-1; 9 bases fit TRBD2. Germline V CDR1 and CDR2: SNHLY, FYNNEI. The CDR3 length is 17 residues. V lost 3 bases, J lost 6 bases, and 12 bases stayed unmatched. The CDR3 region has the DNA TGTGCCAGCAGTGATTTACTCGCGGGAGGGCCTAGCAATGAGCAGTTCTTC. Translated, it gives CASSDLLAGGPSNEQFF.

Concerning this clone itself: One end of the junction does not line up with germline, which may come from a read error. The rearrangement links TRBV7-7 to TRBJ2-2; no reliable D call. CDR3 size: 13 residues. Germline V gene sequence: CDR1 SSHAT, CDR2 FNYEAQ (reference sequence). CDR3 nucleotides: TGTGCTAGCAGCTTAAGCCTCGCCGGGGAGCTGTTTTTT. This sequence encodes CASSLSLAGELFF.

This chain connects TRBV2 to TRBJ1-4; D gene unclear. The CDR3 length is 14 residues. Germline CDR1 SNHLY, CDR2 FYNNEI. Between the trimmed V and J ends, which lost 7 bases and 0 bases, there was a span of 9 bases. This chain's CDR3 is CASITTPTNEKLFF. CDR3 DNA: TGTGCCAGCATAACGACCCCAACTAATGAAAAACTGTTTTTT. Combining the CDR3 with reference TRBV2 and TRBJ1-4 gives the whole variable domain EPEVTQTPSHQVTQMGQEVILRCVPISNHLYFYWYRQILGQKVEFLVSFYNNEISEKSEIFDDQFSVERPDGSNFTLKIRSTKLEDSAMYFCASITTPTNEKLFFGSGTQLSVL.

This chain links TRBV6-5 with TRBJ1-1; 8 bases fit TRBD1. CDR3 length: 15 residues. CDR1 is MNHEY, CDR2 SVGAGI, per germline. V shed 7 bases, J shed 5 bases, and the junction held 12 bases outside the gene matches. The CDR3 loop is CASTPAAGGGTEAFF. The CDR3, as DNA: TGTGCCAGCACACCGGCGGCAGGGGGCGGAACTGAAGCTTTCTTT.

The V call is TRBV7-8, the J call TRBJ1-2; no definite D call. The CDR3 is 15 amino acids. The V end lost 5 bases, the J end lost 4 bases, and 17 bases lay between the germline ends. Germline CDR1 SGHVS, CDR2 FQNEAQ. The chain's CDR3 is CASSPEAGHSYGYTF. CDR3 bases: TGTGCCAGCAGCCCCGAGGCAGGTCACAGCTATGGCTACACCTTC.

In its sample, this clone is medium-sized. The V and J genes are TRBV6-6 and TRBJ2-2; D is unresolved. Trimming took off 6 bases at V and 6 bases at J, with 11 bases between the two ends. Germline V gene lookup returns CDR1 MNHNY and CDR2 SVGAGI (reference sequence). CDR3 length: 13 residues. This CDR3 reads CASSPGDAGELFF. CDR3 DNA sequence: TGTGCCAGCAGCCCCGGAGATGCCGGGGAGCTGTTTTTT.

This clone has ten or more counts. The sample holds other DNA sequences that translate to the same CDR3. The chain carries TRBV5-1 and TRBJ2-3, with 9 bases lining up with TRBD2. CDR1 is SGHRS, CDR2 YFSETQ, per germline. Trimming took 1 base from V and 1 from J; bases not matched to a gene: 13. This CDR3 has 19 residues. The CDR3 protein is CASSLRGLAGGKGTDTQYF. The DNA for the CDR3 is TGCGCCAGCAGCTTGCGGGGACTCGCGGGGGGGAAGGGCACAGATACGCAGTATTTT.